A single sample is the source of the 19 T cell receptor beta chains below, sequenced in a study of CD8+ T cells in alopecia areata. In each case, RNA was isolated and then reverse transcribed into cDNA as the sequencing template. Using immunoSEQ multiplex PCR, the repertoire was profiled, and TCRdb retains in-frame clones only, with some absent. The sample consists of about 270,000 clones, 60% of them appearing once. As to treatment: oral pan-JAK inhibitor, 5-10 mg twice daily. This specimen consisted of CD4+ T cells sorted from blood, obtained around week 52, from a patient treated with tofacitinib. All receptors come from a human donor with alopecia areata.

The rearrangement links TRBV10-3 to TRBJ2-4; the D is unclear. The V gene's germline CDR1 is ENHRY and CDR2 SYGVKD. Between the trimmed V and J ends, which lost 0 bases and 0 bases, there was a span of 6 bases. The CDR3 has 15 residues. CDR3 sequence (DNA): TGTGCCATCAGTGAGTCGATGGGAGCCAAAAACATTCAGTACTTC. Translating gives CAISESMGAKNIQYF.

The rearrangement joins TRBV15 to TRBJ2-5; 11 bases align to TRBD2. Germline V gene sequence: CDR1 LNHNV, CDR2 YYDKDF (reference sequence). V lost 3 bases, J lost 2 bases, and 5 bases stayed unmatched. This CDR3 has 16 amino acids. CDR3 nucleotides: TGTGCCACCAGCAGGGCCGGGACTAGCGGACAAGAGACCCAGTACTTC. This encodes CATSRAGTSGQETQYF.

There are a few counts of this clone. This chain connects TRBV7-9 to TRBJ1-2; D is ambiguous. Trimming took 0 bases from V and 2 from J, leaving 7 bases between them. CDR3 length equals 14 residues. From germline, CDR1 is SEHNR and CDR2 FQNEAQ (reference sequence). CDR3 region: CASSLAAGNYGYTF. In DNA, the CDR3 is TGTGCCAGCAGCTTAGCCGCCGGGAACTATGGCTACACCTTC.

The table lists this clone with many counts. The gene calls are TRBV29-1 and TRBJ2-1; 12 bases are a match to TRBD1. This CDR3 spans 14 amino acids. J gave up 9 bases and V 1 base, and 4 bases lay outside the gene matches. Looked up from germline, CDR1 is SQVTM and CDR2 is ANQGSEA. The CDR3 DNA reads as TGCAGCGTTGAAGGGGGACAGGGGGCAAGTGAGCAGTTCTTC. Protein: CSVEGGQGASEQFF.

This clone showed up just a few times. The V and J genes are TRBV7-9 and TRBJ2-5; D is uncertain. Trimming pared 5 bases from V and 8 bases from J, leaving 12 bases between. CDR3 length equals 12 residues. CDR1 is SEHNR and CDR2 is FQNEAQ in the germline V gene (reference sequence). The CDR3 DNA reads TGTGCCAGCAGCCCCGGTATGGGAACCCAGTACTTC. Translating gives CASSPGMGTQYF.

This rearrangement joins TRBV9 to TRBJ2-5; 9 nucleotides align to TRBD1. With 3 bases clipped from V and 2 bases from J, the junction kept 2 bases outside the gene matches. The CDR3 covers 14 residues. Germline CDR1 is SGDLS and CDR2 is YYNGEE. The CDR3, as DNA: TGTGCCAGCAGCGCCGGGACAGGGCAAGAGACCCAGTACTTC. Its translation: CASSAGTGQETQYF.

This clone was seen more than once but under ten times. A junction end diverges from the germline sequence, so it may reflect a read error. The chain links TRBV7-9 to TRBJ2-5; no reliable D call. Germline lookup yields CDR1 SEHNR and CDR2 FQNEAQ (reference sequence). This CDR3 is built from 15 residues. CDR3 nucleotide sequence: TGTGCCAGCAGCCCCAATCGGCAGGCCCAAGCGACCCAGTACTTC. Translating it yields CASSPNRQAQATQYF. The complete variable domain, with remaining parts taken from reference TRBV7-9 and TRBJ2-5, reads DTGVSQNPRHKITKRGQNVTFRCDPISEHNRLYWYRQTLGQGPEFLTYFQNEAQLEKSRLLSDRFSAERPKGSFSTLEIQRTEQGDSAMYLCASSPNRQAQATQYFGPGTRLLVL.

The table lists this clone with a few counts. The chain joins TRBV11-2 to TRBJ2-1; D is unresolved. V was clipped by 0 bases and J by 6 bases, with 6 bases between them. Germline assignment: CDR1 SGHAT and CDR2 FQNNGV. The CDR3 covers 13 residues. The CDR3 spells CASSLERFNEQFF. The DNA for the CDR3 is TGTGCCAGCAGCTTAGAACGGTTCAATGAGCAGTTCTTC.

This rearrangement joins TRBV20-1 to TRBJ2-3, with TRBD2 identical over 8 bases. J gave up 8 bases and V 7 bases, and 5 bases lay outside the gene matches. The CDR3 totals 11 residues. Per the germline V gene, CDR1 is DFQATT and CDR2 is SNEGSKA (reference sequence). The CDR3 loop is CSVKAGGTQYF. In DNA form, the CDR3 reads TGCAGTGTCAAGGCGGGGGGTACGCAGTATTTT.

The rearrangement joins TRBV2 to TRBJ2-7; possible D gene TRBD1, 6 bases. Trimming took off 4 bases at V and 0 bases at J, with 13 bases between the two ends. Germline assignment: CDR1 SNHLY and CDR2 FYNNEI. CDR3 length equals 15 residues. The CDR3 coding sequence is TGTGCCAGCAGTGGTCACAGGGTAATCTCCTACGAGCAGTACTTC. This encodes CASSGHRVISYEQYF.

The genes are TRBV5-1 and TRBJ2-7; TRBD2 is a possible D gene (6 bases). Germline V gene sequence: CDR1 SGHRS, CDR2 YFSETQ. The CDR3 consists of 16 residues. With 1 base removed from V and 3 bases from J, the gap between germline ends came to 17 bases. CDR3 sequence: CASSLLTSGRFYEQYF. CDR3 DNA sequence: TGCGCCAGCAGCTTGCTTACCTCCGGGAGATTCTACGAGCAGTACTTC.

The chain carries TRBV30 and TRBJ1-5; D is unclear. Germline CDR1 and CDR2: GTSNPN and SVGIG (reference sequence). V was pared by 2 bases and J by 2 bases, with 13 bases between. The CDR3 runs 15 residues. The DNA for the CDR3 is TGTGCCTGGAGTAAAGGTGATTCGGGCAATCAGCCCCAGCATTTT. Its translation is CAWSKGDSGNQPQHF.

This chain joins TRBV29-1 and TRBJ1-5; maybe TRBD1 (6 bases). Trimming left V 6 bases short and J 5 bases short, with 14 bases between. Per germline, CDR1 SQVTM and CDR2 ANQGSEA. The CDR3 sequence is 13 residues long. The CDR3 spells CSVEQGGDQPQHF. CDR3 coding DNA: TGCAGCGTGGAACAGGGAGGCGATCAGCCCCAGCATTTT.

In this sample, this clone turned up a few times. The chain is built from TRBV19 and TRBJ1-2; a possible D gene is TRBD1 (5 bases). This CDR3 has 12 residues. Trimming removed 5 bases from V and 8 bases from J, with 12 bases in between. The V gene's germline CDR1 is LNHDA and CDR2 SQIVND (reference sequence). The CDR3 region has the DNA TGTGCCAGTAGTTGGGGCAACACCGGCTACACCTTC. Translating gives CASSWGNTGYTF.

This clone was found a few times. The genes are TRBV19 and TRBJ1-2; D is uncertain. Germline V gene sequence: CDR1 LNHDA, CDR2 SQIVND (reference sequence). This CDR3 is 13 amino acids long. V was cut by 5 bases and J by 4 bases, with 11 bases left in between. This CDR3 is CASSPWPSYGYTF. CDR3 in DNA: TGTGCCAGTAGTCCTTGGCCCAGCTATGGCTACACCTTC.

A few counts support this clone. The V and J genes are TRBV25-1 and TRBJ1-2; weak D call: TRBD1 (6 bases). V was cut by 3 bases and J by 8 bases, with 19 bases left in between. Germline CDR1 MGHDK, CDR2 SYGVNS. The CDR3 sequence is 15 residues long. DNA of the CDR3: TGTGCCAGCAGTGAGGTAGTGGGGGCCGTAGGGGGCTACACCTTC. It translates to CASSEVVGAVGGYTF.

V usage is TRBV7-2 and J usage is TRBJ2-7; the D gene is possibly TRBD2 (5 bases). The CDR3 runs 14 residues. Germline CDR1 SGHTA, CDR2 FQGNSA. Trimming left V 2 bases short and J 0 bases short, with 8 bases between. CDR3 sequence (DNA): TGTGCCAGCAGCTTATATGGGAGCTCCTACGAGCAGTACTTC. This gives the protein CASSLYGSSYEQYF.

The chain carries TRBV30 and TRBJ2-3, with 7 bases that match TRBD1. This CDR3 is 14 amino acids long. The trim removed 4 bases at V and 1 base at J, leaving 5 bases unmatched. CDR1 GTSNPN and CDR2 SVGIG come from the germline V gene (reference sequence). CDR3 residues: CAWMDRWGTDTQYF. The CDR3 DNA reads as TGTGCCTGGATGGACAGGTGGGGCACAGATACGCAGTATTTT.

CDR3 DNA sequence: TGTGCCAGCACGATCAGGGGGCTTAGGGGCTACACCTTC. It is translated as CASTIRGLRGYTF. The chain has TRBV13 and TRBJ1-2; 8 bases agree with TRBD1. The germline V gene has CDR1 PRHDT and CDR2 FYEKMQ (reference sequence). The CDR3 consists of 13 residues. V shed 7 bases, J shed 8 bases, and the junction held 9 bases outside the gene matches.